The clone carrying this TCR beta chain turned up a few times. A 5'RACE template-switching step, the method used to make TCR cDNA, added a universal primer site and UMIs. TCRdb re-derived calls from the 5' RACE reads in MiXCR, one entry per CDR3 protein. The profile shows around 53,000 distinct CDR3 sequences, less than 8.5% of them singletons. CDR1 and CDR2 from the germline V gene are PRHDT and FYEKMQ (reference sequence). The J segment lost 9 bases and the V segment lost 0 bases, leaving 3 bases of the junction unmatched. The length of the CDR3 is 14 residues. The entry originates in a study of T cells after yellow fever vaccination. Study-level points and caveats: Clones from primary vaccination mostly reappeared after the booster (roughly 95% CD4, under 90% CD8). There was a possibility that FACS-sorted repertoires contained abundant clonotypes contaminating from the bulk population. Secondary responses were weaker yet peaked faster, day 5 versus 15.

V usage is TRBV13 and J usage is TRBJ1-5, with TRBD1 matching 9 bases. The TCR sequence derives from a young man who received the YFV17D yellow fever vaccine. Material: CD8+ T cells not binding an NS4B(214-222) dextramer, sorted from PBMCs, obtained 35 to 50 days after the first yellow fever vaccination. CDR3 DNA sequence: TGTGCCAGCAGCTTAGGGACAGGGGGAGGGCCCCAGCATTTT. Its protein is CASSLGTGGGPQHF. The full variable domain, in which reference TRBV13 and TRBJ1-5 provide the parts outside the CDR3, is AAGVIQSPRHLIKEKRETATLKCYPIPRHDTVYWYQQGPGQDPQFLISFYEKMQSDKGSIPDRFSAQQFSDYHSELNMSSLELGDSALYFCASSLGTGGGPQHFGDGTRLSIL.